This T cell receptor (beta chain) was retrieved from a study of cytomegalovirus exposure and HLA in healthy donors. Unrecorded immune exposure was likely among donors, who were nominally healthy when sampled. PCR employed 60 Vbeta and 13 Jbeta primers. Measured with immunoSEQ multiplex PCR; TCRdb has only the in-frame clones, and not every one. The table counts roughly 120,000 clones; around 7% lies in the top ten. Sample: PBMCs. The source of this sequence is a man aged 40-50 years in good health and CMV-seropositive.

CDR3 coding DNA: TGTGCCAGCAGTTTAATCCGGGAGCGGTGGAATGAGCAGTTCTTC. This gives the protein CASSLIRERWNEQFF. The rearrangement links TRBV27 to TRBJ2-1; tentative D call: TRBD2 (6 bases). The V and J ends lost 2 bases and 7 bases respectively, with 15 bases between them. CDR3 size: 15 residues. CDR1 is MNHEY, CDR2 SMNVEV, per germline (reference sequence).